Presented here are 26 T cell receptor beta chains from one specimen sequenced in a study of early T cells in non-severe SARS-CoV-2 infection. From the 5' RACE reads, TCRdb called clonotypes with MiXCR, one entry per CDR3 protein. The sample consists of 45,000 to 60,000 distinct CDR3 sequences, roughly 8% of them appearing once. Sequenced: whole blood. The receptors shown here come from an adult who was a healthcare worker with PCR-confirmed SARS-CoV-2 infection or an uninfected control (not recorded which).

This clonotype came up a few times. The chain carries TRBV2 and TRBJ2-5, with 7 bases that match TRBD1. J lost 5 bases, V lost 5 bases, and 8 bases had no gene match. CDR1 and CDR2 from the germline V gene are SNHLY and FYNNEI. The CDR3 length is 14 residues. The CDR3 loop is CASSNDRAGETQYF. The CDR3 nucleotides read TGTGCCAGCAGTAACGACAGGGCTGGGGAGACCCAGTACTTC.

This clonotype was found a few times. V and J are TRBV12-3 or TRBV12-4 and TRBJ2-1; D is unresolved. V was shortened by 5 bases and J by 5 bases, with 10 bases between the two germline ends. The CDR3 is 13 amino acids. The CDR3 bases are TGTGCCAGCAGTCCGTTTGGGGACAATGAGCAGTTCTTC. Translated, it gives CASSPFGDNEQFF.

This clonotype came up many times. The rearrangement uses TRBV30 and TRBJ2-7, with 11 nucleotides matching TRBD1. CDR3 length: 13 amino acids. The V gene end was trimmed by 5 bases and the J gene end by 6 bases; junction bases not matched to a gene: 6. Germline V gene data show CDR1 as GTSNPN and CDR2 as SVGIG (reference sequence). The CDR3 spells CAWDRTGGREQYF. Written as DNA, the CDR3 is TGTGCCTGGGACAGGACAGGGGGCCGCGAGCAGTACTTC.

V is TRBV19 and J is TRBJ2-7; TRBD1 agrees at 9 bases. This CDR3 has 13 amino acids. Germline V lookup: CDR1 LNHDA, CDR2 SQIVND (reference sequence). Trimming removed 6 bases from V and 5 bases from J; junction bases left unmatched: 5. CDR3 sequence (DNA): TGTGCCAGTAGAGGGACAGGGAGGAACGAGCAGTACTTC. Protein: CASRGTGRNEQYF.

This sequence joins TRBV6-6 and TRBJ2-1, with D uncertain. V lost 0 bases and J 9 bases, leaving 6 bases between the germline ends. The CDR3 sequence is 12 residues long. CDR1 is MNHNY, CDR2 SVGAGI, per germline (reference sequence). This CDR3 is CASSYSDGEQFF. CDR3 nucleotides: TGTGCCAGCAGTTACTCAGACGGTGAGCAGTTCTTC.

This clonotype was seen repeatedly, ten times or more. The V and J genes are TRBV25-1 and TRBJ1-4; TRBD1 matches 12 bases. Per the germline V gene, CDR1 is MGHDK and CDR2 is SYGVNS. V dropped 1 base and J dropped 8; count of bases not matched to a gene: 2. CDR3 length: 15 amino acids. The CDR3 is CASSEWGTGGEKLFF. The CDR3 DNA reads TGTGCCAGCAGTGAATGGGGGACAGGGGGCGAAAAACTGTTTTTT.

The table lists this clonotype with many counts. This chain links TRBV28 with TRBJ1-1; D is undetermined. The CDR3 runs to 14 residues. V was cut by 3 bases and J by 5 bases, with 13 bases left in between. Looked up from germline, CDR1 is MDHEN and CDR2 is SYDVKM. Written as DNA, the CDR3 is TGTGCCAGCAGTTTTGACCCGGTAGGGACTGAAGCTTTCTTT. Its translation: CASSFDPVGTEAFF. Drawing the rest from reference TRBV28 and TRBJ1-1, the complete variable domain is DVKVTQSSRYLVKRTGEKVFLECVQDMDHENMFWYRQDPGLGLRLIYFSYDVKMKEKGDIPEGYSVSREKKERFSLILESASTNQTSMYLCASSFDPVGTEAFFGQGTRLTVV.

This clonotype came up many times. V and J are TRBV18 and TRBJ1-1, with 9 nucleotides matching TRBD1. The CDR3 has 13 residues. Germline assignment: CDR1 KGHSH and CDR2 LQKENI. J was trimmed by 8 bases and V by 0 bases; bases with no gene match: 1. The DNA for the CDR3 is TGTGCCAGCTCACCACCCGGGACAGGGGAAGCTTTCTTT. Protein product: CASSPPGTGEAFF.

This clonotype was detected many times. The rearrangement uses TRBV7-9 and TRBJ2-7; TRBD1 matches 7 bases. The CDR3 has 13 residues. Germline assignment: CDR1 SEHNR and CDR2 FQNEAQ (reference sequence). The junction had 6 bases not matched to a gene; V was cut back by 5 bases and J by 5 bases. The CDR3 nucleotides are TGTGCCAGCAGCCTAAGGGGGCAGGACGAGCAGTACTTC. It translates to CASSLRGQDEQYF. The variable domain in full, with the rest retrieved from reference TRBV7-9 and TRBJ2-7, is DTGVSQNPRHKITKRGQNVTFRCDPISEHNRLYWYRQTLGQGPEFLTYFQNEAQLEKSRLLSDRFSAERPKGSFSTLEIQRTEQGDSAMYLCASSLRGQDEQYFGPGTRLTVT.

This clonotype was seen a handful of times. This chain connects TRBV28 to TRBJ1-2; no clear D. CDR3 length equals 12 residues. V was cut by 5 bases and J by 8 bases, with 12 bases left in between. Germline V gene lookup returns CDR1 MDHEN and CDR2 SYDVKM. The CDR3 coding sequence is TGTGCCAGCAGTACCGGACTGAGGGGCTACACCTTC. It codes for CASSTGLRGYTF.

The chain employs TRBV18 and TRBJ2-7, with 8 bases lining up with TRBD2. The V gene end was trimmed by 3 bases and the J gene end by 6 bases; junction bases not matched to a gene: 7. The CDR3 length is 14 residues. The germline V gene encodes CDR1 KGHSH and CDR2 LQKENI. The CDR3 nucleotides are TGTGCCAGCTCACCTCAAGGACTAGCTTCCGAGCAGTACTTC. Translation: CASSPQGLASEQYF.

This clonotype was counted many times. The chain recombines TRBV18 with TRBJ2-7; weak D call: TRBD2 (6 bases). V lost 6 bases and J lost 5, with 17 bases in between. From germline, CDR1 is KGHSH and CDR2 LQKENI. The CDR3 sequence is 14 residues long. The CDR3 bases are TGTGCCAGCTCCCTTCAGGCCGGAGGGGACGAGCAGTACTTC. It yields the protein CASSLQAGGDEQYF. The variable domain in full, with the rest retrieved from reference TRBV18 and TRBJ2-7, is NAGVMQNPRHLVRRRGQEARLRCSPMKGHSHVYWYRQLPEEGLKFMVYLQKENIIDESGMPKERFSAEFPKEGPSILRIQQVVRGDSAAYFCASSLQAGGDEQYFGPGTRLTVT.

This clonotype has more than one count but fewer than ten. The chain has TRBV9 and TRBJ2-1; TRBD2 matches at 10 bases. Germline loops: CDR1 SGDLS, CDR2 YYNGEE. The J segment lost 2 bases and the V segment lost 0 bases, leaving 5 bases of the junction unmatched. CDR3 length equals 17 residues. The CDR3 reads CASSVGVAGGPYNEQFF. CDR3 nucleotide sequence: TGTGCCAGCAGCGTAGGAGTAGCGGGAGGCCCCTACAATGAGCAGTTCTTC.

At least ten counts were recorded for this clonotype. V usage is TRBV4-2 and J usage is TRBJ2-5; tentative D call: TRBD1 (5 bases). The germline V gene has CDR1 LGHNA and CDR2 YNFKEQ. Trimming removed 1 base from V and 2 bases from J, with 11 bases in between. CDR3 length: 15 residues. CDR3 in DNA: TGTGCCAGCAGCCAAGGATTTGACAGTCAAGAGACCCAGTACTTC. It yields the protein CASSQGFDSQETQYF.

The CDR3 sequence: CASSVGLAEGYEQYF. Written as DNA, the CDR3 is TGTGCCAGCAGCGTGGGACTAGCGGAGGGGTACGAGCAGTACTTC. J is TRBJ2-7 and V is TRBV6-1; 11 bases agree with TRBD2. CDR1 is MNHNS, CDR2 SASEGT, per germline. The J segment lost 4 bases and the V segment lost 6 bases, leaving 8 bases of the junction unmatched. The CDR3 extends over 15 amino acids.

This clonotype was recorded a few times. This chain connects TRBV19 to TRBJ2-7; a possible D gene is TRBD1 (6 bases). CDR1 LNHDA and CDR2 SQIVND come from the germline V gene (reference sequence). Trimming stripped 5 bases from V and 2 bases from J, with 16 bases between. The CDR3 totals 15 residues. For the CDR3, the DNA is TGTGCCAGTAGTCTGAATTGGGACACAGCCTACGAGCAGTACTTC. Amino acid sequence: CASSLNWDTAYEQYF.

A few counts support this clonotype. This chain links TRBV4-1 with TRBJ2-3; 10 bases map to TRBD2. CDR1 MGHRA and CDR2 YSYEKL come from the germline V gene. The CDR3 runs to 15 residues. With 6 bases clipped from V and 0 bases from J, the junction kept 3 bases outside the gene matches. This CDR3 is CASSYSGGSTDTQYF. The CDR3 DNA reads TGCGCCAGCAGTTATAGCGGGGGGAGCACAGATACGCAGTATTTT.

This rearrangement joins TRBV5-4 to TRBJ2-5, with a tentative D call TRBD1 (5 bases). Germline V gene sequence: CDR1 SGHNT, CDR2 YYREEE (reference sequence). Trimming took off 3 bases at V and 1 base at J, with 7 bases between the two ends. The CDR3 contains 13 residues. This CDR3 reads CASSSTAQETQYF. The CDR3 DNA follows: TGTGCCAGCAGCTCGACAGCCCAAGAGACCCAGTACTTC.

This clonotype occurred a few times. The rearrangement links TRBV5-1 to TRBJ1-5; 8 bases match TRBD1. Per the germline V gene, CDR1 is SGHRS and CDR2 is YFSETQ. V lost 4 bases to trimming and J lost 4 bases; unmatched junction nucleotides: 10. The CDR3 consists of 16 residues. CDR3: CASSRQGRVLNQPQHF. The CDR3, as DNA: TGCGCCAGCAGCCGACAGGGGAGGGTTTTGAATCAGCCCCAGCATTTT.

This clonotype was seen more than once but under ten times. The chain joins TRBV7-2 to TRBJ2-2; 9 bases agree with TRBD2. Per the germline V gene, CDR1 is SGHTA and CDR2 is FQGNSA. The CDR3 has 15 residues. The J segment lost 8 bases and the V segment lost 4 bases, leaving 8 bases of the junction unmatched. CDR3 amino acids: CASSWRASGTGELFF. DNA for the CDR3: TGTGCCAGCAGCTGGAGGGCTAGCGGGACGGGGGAGCTGTTTTTT.

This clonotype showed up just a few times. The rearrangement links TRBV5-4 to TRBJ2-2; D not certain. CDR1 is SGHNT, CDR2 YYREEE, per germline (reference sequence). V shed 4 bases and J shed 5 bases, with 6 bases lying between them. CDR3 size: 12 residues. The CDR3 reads CASSPQTGELFF. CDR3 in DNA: TGTGCCAGCAGCCCTCAGACCGGGGAGCTGTTTTTT. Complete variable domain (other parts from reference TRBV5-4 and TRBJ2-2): ETGVTQSPTHLIKTRGQQVTLRCSSQSGHNTVSWYQQALGQGPQFIFQYYREEENGRGNFPPRFSGLQFPNYSSELNVNALELDDSALYLCASSPQTGELFFGEGSRLTVL.

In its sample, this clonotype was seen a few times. CDR3 sequence: CASSLLRGTDTQYF. DNA of the CDR3: TGTGCCAGCAGTTTATTAAGGGGAACGGATACGCAGTATTTT. This chain joins TRBV12-3 or TRBV12-4 and TRBJ2-3; D may be TRBD1 (5 bases). The V and J ends lost 2 bases and 6 bases respectively, with 12 bases between them. The CDR3 spans 14 residues.

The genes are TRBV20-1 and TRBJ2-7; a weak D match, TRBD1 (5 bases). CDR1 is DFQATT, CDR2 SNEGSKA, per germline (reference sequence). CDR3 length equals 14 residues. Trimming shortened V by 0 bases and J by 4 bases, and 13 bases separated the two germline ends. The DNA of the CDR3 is TGCAGTGCTAGAGACGAGACAGTCTTATACGAGCAGTACTTC. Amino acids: CSARDETVLYEQYF.

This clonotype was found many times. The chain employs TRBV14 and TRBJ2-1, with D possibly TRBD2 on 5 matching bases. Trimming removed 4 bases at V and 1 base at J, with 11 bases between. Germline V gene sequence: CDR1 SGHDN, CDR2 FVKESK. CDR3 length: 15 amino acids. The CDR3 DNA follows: TGTGCCAGCAGCCCCCGGGAATTTTCCTACAATGAGCAGTTCTTC. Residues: CASSPREFSYNEQFF.

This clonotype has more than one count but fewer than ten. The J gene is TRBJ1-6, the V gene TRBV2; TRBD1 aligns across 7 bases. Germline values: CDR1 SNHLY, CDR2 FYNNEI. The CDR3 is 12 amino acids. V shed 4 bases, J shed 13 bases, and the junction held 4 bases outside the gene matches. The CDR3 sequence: CASSGTGAPLHF. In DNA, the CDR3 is TGTGCCAGCAGTGGAACAGGGGCCCCCCTCCACTTT. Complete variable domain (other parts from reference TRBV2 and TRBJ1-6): EPEVTQTPSHQVTQMGQEVILRCVPISNHLYFYWYRQILGQKVEFLVSFYNNEISEKSEIFDDQFSVERPDGSNFTLKIRSTKLEDSAMYFCASSGTGAPLHFGNGTRLTVT.

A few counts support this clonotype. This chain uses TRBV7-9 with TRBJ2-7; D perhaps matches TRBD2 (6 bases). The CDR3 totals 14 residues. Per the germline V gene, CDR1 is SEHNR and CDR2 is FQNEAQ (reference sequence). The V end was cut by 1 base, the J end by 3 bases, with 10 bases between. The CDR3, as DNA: TGTGCCAGCAGCTTAGTTAGCGGTGGCTACGAGCAGTACTTC. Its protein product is CASSLVSGGYEQYF.